The 27 T cell receptor beta chains presented below share a single source sample, sequenced in a study of cytomegalovirus exposure and HLA in healthy donors (dated by TCRdb to 2016 to 2017). Library generation was performed with the immunoSEQ multiplex PCR assay. For the multiplex PCR, a mixture combining 60 forward primers for TCR Vbeta segments and 13 reverse primers for TCR Jbeta segments was used. The table was pulled from immuneACCESS by TCRdb, which kept in-frame rearrangements only. Such tables lose some clones; where checked, under half of the loss comes from unresolved V genes, and the rest has no known cause. This sample holds roughly 100,000 clones; roughly 74% were observed only once. The ten largest make up 16% of the sample. What was sequenced was PBMCs. These receptor sequences come from a woman between 18 and 30 years old in good health and CMV-seropositive.

The chain links TRBV4-2 to TRBJ2-1; D is ambiguous. The germline V and J ends were trimmed by 1 base and 4 bases, with 11 bases remaining between them. CDR3 length: 15 amino acids. Germline values: CDR1 LGHNA, CDR2 YNFKEQ. The CDR3 reads CASSQVSGLYNEQFF. The DNA for the CDR3 is TGTGCCAGCAGCCAAGTAAGTGGCCTTTACAATGAGCAGTTCTTC.

V gene TRBV11-1 combines with J gene TRBJ1-1; 7 bases align to TRBD1. CDR3 length: 15 residues. The V segment lost 4 bases and the J segment 0 bases; nucleotides outside the gene matches: 5. CDR1 is SGHAT, CDR2 FQDESV, per germline (reference sequence). The CDR3 nucleotides are TGTGCCAGCAGCTCCTACAGGGGAATGAACACTGAAGCTTTCTTT. Translating gives CASSSYRGMNTEAFF.

Details on this clone: One end of the junction fails to match germline, which may point to a read error. CDR3 DNA: TGTGCCAGCACTGGGACAGGCTCCTACGAGCAGTACTTT. Protein sequence: CASTGTGSYEQYF. V is TRBV6-5 and J is TRBJ2-7; 8 nucleotides agree with TRBD1. The germline V gene has CDR1 MNHEY and CDR2 SVGAGI. CDR3 length: 13 amino acids.

The chain joins TRBV9 to TRBJ2-6; tentative D call: TRBD1 (5 bases). The V and J ends lost 3 bases and 1 base respectively, with 5 bases between them. The CDR3 is made up of 14 amino acids. Germline V CDR1 and CDR2: SGDLS, YYNGEE. The CDR3 here is CASSGQSGANVLTF. The CDR3 nucleotides read TGTGCCAGCAGCGGACAGTCTGGGGCCAACGTCCTGACTTTC.

This chain uses TRBV6-6 with TRBJ2-3; TRBD1 matches 7 bases. The CDR3 covers 13 residues. Looked up from germline, CDR1 is MNHNY and CDR2 is SVGAGI (reference sequence). The V and J ends lost 5 bases and 6 bases, in that order; junction bases with no gene match: 5. The CDR3 protein is CASSPTGADTQYF. The CDR3 DNA reads TGTGCCAGCAGTCCTACAGGGGCCGATACGCAGTATTTT.

In its sample, this clone ranks as medium-sized (0.01 to 0.1%). This sample includes further DNA sequences coding for the same CDR3. The gene calls are TRBV7-9 and TRBJ2-1; D is perhaps TRBD1 (6 bases). Germline V gene sequence: CDR1 SEHNR, CDR2 FQNEAQ (reference sequence). The V and J ends lost 2 bases and 2 bases respectively, with 10 bases between them. The CDR3 runs 15 residues. The CDR3: CASSLRTETYNEQFF. The CDR3 DNA follows: TGTGCCAGCAGCTTAAGGACAGAGACCTACAATGAGCAGTTCTTC.

This chain connects TRBV18 to TRBJ1-1; D is possibly TRBD1 (5 bases). The CDR3 is 14 residues long. Germline V gene sequence: CDR1 KGHSH, CDR2 LQKENI. Trimming removed 4 bases at V and 1 base at J, with 10 bases between. The CDR3 DNA follows: TGTGCCAGCTCACTGACAGAACAGAACACTGAAGCTTTCTTT. Protein product: CASSLTEQNTEAFF.

This chain connects TRBV2 to TRBJ1-4, with D possibly being TRBD1 (6 bases). Trimming took off 6 bases at V and 0 bases at J, with 14 bases between the two ends. Germline CDR1 and CDR2: SNHLY and FYNNEI. CDR3 size: 16 residues. CDR3 residues: CASSRDRLSTNEKLFF. Written as DNA, the CDR3 is TGTGCCAGCAGCCGAGACAGGTTGTCAACTAATGAAAAACTGTTTTTT.

The CDR3 DNA follows: TGCGCCAGCAGTGACAGGAACATTCAGTACTTC. Its protein is CASSDRNIQYF. This rearrangement joins TRBV10-1 to TRBJ2-4; D gene ambiguous. V lost 3 bases, J lost 7 bases, and 4 bases lay in between. The CDR3 sequence is 11 residues long. CDR1 is WNHNN, CDR2 SYGVQD, per germline (reference sequence).

The chain carries TRBV6-6 and TRBJ1-5; D is undetermined. This CDR3 has 13 amino acids. Germline CDR1 reads MNHNY; CDR2 reads SVGAGI (reference sequence). V was pared by 5 bases and J by 5 bases, with 10 bases between. As DNA, the CDR3 is TGTGCCAGCAGTAGATCGGGTGATCAGCCCCAGCATTTT. Its translation is CASSRSGDQPQHF.

The J gene is TRBJ2-1, the V gene TRBV7-3; 8 nucleotides align to TRBD2. Looked up from germline, CDR1 is SGHTA and CDR2 is FQGTGA. The CDR3 runs to 16 residues. J lost 6 bases, V lost 4 bases, and 11 bases had no gene match. The DNA for the CDR3 is TGTGCCAGCAGCTCCTACCCCGGGACTAGGGGCAATGAGCAGTTCTTC. Its protein is CASSSYPGTRGNEQFF.

This clone was recorded only once. The chain links TRBV7-2 to TRBJ2-1; 7 nucleotides agree with TRBD2. Germline values: CDR1 SGHTA, CDR2 FQGNSA. This CDR3 contains 15 residues. V trimming: 1 base; J trimming: 7 bases; junction bases outside the gene matches: 7. The CDR3 coding sequence is TGTGCCAGCAGCTTAGATCTAGTGGGGGGGAATGAGCAGTTCTTC. The encoded protein is CASSLDLVGGNEQFF.

J is TRBJ2-3 and V is TRBV2, with TRBD2 as a possible D gene (5 bases). Germline lookup yields CDR1 SNHLY and CDR2 FYNNEI. The CDR3 totals 12 residues. V was shortened by 6 bases and J by 4 bases, with 8 bases between the two germline ends. The CDR3 DNA reads as TGTGCCAGCAGGGACTTGCCAGATACGCAGTATTTT. The encoded protein is CASRDLPDTQYF. The full variable domain, with the rest looked up from reference TRBV2 and TRBJ2-3, is EPEVTQTPSHQVTQMGQEVILRCVPISNHLYFYWYRQILGQKVEFLVSFYNNEISEKSEIFDDQFSVERPDGSNFTLKIRSTKLEDSAMYFCASRDLPDTQYFGPGTRLTVL.

The chain employs TRBV9 and TRBJ2-1, with 11 bases that match TRBD2. This CDR3 comprises 16 residues. The ends lost 3 bases at V and 2 bases at J; junction bases unmatched: 4. The germline CDR1 and CDR2 sequences are SGDLS and YYNGEE. CDR3 nucleotide sequence: TGTGCCAGCAGCGGACTAGCGGGGCGTACCTACAATGAGCAGTTCTTC. Amino acids: CASSGLAGRTYNEQFF. Full variable domain (outside the CDR3, taken from reference TRBV9 and TRBJ2-1): DSGVTQTPKHLITATGQRVTLRCSPRSGDLSVYWYQQSLDQGLQFLIQYYNGEERAKGNILERFSAQQFPDLHSELNLSSLELGDSALYFCASSGLAGRTYNEQFFGPGTRLTVL.

The V and J genes are TRBV6-5 and TRBJ2-1; maybe TRBD2 (5 bases). The CDR3 is 15 amino acids. Germline-derived CDR1 and CDR2 are MNHEY and SVGAGI. V lost 4 bases and J 4 bases, leaving 14 bases between the germline ends. CDR3 DNA: TGTGCCAGCAGTTCCTCCGAACTAGTTTACAATGAGCAGTTCTTC. Its protein product is CASSSSELVYNEQFF.

This clone appeared once. The V and J genes are TRBV6-5 and TRBJ1-2; the D gene is possibly TRBD1 (6 bases). This CDR3 is 15 amino acids long. Germline V gives CDR1 MNHEY, CDR2 SVGAGI. The V end lost 4 bases, the J end lost 1 base, and 13 bases lay between the germline ends. The CDR3 DNA sequence: TGTGCCAGCAGTTCCCGGACAGACCTTAACTATGGCTACACCTTC. Amino acids: CASSSRTDLNYGYTF.

The chain employs TRBV5-6 and TRBJ2-3; D is possibly TRBD1 (5 bases). Trimming shortened V by 2 bases and J by 4 bases, and 20 bases separated the two germline ends. Germline values: CDR1 SGHDT, CDR2 YYEEEE. The CDR3 has 17 amino acids. CDR3 DNA sequence: TGTGCCAGCAGCTTTTATCCCCAGGGTGAAGGGGCAGATACGCAGTATTTT. Protein sequence: CASSFYPQGEGADTQYF.

This clone was seen only a few times. The rearrangement joins TRBV4-2 to TRBJ1-5; TRBD1 matches 7 bases. V gave up 2 bases and J gave up 0 bases; unmatched junction bases: 4. The CDR3 length is 16 residues. Germline CDR1 and CDR2: LGHNA and YNFKEQ. The CDR3 is CASSQQTGNSNQPQHF. CDR3 DNA sequence: TGTGCCAGCAGCCAACAGACAGGGAATAGCAATCAGCCCCAGCATTTT.

This chain links TRBV10-3 with TRBJ2-7; 9 positions match TRBD1. The CDR3 is 16 amino acids. The trim removed 8 bases at V and 1 base at J, leaving 12 bases unmatched. Looked up from germline, CDR1 is ENHRY and CDR2 is SYGVKD. Here the CDR3 DNA reads TGTGCCATCTCCACAGGGGGCATTTCAGGATCCTACGAGCAGTACTTC. Protein: CAISTGGISGSYEQYF.

This chain joins TRBV7-9 and TRBJ1-4, with a tentative D call TRBD1 (6 bases). V was cut by 1 base and J by 8 bases, with 11 bases left in between. CDR1 and CDR2 from the germline V gene are SEHNR and FQNEAQ (reference sequence). This CDR3 spans 14 amino acids. The CDR3 bases are TGTGCCAGCAGCTTAGAACAGGGCCGGGAAAAACTGTTTTTT. Translation gives CASSLEQGREKLFF.

The rearrangement uses TRBV19 and TRBJ2-7; TRBD1 agrees at 9 bases. CDR3 length: 14 amino acids. Trimming cost V 6 bases and J 2 bases; bases outside gene matches: 5. The germline gives CDR1 LNHDA, CDR2 SQIVND (reference sequence). The CDR3 bases are TGTGCCAGTAGGCCGGGACAGGGTGCCTACGAGCAGTACTTC. It translates to CASRPGQGAYEQYF.

CDR3 sequence reads: CSVDLSGLGELFF. Here the CDR3 DNA reads TGCAGCGTTGATCTCTCAGGGCTCGGGGAGCTGTTTTTT. V is TRBV29-1 and J is TRBJ2-2; D might be TRBD1 (5 bases). This CDR3 region has 13 residues. Germline CDR1 is SQVTM and CDR2 is ANQGSEA. V was pared by 3 bases and J by 7 bases, with 12 bases between.

V usage is TRBV29-1 and J usage is TRBJ2-7, with D tentatively TRBD2 (6 bases). CDR1 and CDR2 (germline): SQVTM, ANQGSEA. V dropped 1 base and J dropped 1 base, with 14 bases sitting between them. The CDR3 is made up of 15 amino acids. The CDR3 DNA sequence: TGCAGCGTTGAAGGGGGCGGGATACCTTCCTACGAGCAGTACTTC. Residues: CSVEGGGIPSYEQYF.

This clone was picked up a small number of times. J is TRBJ1-1 and V is TRBV7-3, with D hard to call. V was pared by 8 bases and J by 0 bases, with 10 bases between. The CDR3 consists of 13 residues. CDR1 and CDR2 (germline): SGHTA, FQGTGA. The CDR3 region is CASLRAMNTEAFF. The CDR3 DNA reads as TGTGCCAGCCTACGAGCGATGAACACTGAAGCTTTCTTT.

This clone was picked up a small number of times. The chain links TRBV5-1 to TRBJ2-3, with TRBD1 as a possible D gene (6 bases). V was shortened by 2 bases and J by 5 bases, with 9 bases between the two germline ends. Germline V gene lookup returns CDR1 SGHRS and CDR2 YFSETQ. The length of the CDR3 is 13 residues. The DNA for the CDR3 is TGCGCCAGCAGCTTTCCCAGGGGAGATACGCAGTATTTT. This codes for CASSFPRGDTQYF.

This clone was recorded once. The V call is TRBV5-8, the J call TRBJ1-2; no reliable D call. The germline V gene encodes CDR1 SGHTS and CDR2 YDEGEE. V lost 6 bases and J lost 0, with 18 bases in between. The CDR3 extends over 16 amino acids. CDR3 residues: CASTPRGVAANYGYTF. The CDR3 bases are TGTGCCAGCACCCCCCGCGGGGTCGCGGCTAACTATGGCTACACCTTC.

The rearrangement uses TRBV9 and TRBJ1-6; D unclear. The CDR3 contains 15 residues. V was shortened by 3 bases and J by 5 bases, with 12 bases between the two germline ends. Germline CDR1 SGDLS, CDR2 YYNGEE. Written as DNA, the CDR3 is TGTGCCAGCAGCGCACTAGACAACAATAATTCACCCCTCCACTTT. Its translation: CASSALDNNNSPLHF.